What follows is one T cell receptor beta chain and its context. Its antigen remains unknown. The entry originates in a study of radiation and T cells in renal cell carcinoma. Study information: Nephrectomy followed 15 Gy stereotactic body radiation by 4 weeks. Findings of the study overall: From baseline, blood top tumor clonotypes peaked at 2 weeks post-radiation.

Sequencing used immunoSEQ multiplex PCR; TCRdb keeps in-frame clones, though not all of them. The data show 150,000 or so clones, over 80% seen once. Time point specified: blood 2 weeks post-SBRT. Treatment denoted: 15 Gy SBRT to primary tumor, nephrectomy 4 weeks later. Looked up from germline, CDR1 is LGHNA and CDR2 is YSLEER. V trimming: 1 base; J trimming: 4 bases; junction bases outside the gene matches: 4. The CDR3 covers 16 residues. The source of this sequence is a woman between 45 and 65 years old with renal cell carcinoma. V usage is TRBV4-3 and J usage is TRBJ2-1; 10 positions agree with TRBD2. The sample consisted of blood, taken from a patient whose treatment included radiotherapy and nephrectomy. CDR3 sequence reads: CASSQAKRGGYNEQFF. CDR3 nucleotides: TGCGCCAGCAGCCAAGCAAAGCGGGGGGGATACAATGAGCAGTTCTTC.